A selection of T cell receptor beta chains follows, all from one sample in a study of response to subunit inactivated influenza vaccine. One entry per CDR3 protein results from TCRdb running MiXCR on the RT-PCR reads. Among around 850,000 distinct CDR3 sequences listed, approximately 18% were seen once. This specimen consisted of PBMCs from blood, obtained 5 to 6 days after vaccination. These TCRs come from a man aged 45-60 years who received an inactivated influenza vaccine. The CDR3 runs from the conserved cysteine through the conserved F or W.

J gene: TRBJ2-3
V gene: TRBV11-1
CDR3 protein: CASSLWLGQGIKRSSTDTQYF

J gene: TRBJ1-2
V gene: TRBV25-1
CDR3 protein: CASSELGTGDRNYGYTF

J gene: TRBJ2-3
V gene: TRBV4-2
CDR3 protein: CASSQSTGLAGKEGTDTQYF

J gene: TRBJ2-5
V gene: TRBV7-8
CDR3 protein: CASSTRGMGDETQYF

J gene: TRBJ1-2
V gene: TRBV20-1
CDR3 protein: CSARVYRVSGYTF

J gene: TRBJ1-2
V gene: TRBV12-3/TRBV12-4
CDR3 protein: CASSSTGGSYGYTF

J gene: TRBJ2-1
V gene: TRBV20-1
CDR3 protein: CSAPPGGKNEQFF

J gene: TRBJ1-1
V gene: TRBV28
CDR3 protein: CASSLAPGLKAFF

J gene: TRBJ2-3
V gene: TRBV5-1
CDR3 protein: CASSLGVSGSSDTQYF

J gene: TRBJ2-2
V gene: TRBV10-3
CDR3 protein: CATYQGGNTGELFF

J gene: TRBJ1-4
V gene: TRBV6-5
CDR3 protein: CASSYSTGQVQKLFF

J gene: TRBJ2-7
V gene: TRBV27
CDR3 protein: CASSLGPGEQYF